This TCR beta chain came from a study of regulatory T cells in long-lasting Graves disease. The CDR3 runs 14 residues. Germline CDR1 is LGHDT and CDR2 is YNNKEL (reference sequence). V lost 4 bases, J lost 10 bases, and 11 bases stayed unmatched. This clonotype was seen a few times. Indicated time point: newly diagnosed GD, antithyroid drugs for less than 3 months. Making the TCR library involved RNA that had been extracted from PBMCs. Investigators prepared the TCR beta libraries by applying iRepertoire HTBI primers and Arm-PCR of CDR3 regions. TCRdb independently ran MiXCR on the multiplex PCR reads; one entry per CDR3 protein. The data contain approximately 460,000 distinct CDR3 sequences, over 15% of them singletons. The same specimen was also included in a second study, on T cells in Graves' hyperthyroidism and ophthalmopathy.

This sample comprised peripheral blood mononuclear cells (PBMCs), obtained at new diagnosis, from a patient treated with antithyroid drugs. V and J are TRBV3-1 and TRBJ2-3, with 7 bases fitting TRBD2. The receptor's source is a woman in her 30s with Graves disease. CDR3 sequence: CASSPRDYQPAQYF. The CDR3 region has the DNA TGTGCCAGCAGCCCCCGGGACTACCAACCCGCGCAGTATTTT.